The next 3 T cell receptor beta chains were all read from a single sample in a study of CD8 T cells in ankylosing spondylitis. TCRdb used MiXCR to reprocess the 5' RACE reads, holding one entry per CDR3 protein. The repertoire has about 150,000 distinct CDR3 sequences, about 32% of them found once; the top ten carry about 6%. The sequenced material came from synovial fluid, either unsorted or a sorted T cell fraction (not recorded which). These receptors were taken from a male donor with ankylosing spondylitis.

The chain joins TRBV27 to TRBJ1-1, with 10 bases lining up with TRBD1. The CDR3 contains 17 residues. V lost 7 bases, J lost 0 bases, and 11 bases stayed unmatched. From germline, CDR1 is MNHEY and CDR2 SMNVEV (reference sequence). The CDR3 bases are TGTGCCAGCAAACCGGGACAGGGGAGGGGGATGAACACTGAAGCTTTCTTT. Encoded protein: CASKPGQGRGMNTEAFF.

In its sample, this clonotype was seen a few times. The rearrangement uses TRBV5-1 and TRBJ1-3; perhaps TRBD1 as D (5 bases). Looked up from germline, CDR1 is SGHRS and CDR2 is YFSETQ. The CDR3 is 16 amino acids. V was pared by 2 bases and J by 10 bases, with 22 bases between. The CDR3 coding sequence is TGCGCCAGCAGCTTTGGAATGTCAGGGAACCTCAAGACCATATATTTT. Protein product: CASSFGMSGNLKTIYF.

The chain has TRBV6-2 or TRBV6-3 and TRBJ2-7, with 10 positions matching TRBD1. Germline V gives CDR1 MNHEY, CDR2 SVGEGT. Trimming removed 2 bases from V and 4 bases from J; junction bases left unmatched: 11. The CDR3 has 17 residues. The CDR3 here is CASSYLRGRDRGYEQYF. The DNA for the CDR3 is TGTGCCAGCAGTTACCTCCGGGGTCGGGACAGGGGTTACGAGCAGTACTTC.